The 15 T cell receptor beta chains reported below all come from one sample, sequenced in a study of shared clonotypes between healthy human individuals. Data came from immunoSEQ multiplex PCR; TCRdb stores just in-frame clones and leaves some out. Among approximately 480,000 clones listed, approximately 79% were seen once. The sequenced material came from PBMCs. These receptors came from a woman in her 40s in good health. Some clones in this sample may be carry-over from other donors' samples.

This clone showed up just once. The chain joins TRBV15 to TRBJ1-3; D ambiguous. The V and J ends lost 0 bases and 0 bases respectively, with 6 bases between them. This CDR3 is built from 15 residues. Germline V gene data show CDR1 as LNHNV and CDR2 as YYDKDF (reference sequence). CDR3 sequence (DNA): TGTGCCACCAGCAGAGATTCGGGCTCTGGAAACACCATATATTTT. This codes for CATSRDSGSGNTIYF.

The chain couples TRBV4-3 to TRBJ2-1; D is uncertain. Germline CDR1 LGHNA, CDR2 YSLEER. Trimming cost V 0 bases and J 11 bases, with 11 bases left between them. The CDR3 runs 13 residues. The CDR3 nucleotides are TGCGCCAGCAGCCAAGATCGGGTCACTCAGCAGTTCTTC. Translating gives CASSQDRVTQQFF.

This chain links TRBV28 with TRBJ2-5; D is ambiguous. Gene TRBJ2-7 matches the end of the DNA better, so the J call may be wrong. CDR1 MDHEN and CDR2 SYDVKM come from the germline V gene. The CDR3 has 11 amino acids. The CDR3 spells CASSLVYEQYF. CDR3 in DNA: TGTGCCAGCAGTTTAGTCTACGAGCAGTACTTC.

The chain employs TRBV6-5 and TRBJ2-7; 8 bases map to TRBD1. The V gene's germline CDR1 is MNHEY and CDR2 SVGAGI. The CDR3 sequence is 13 residues long. The CDR3 nucleotides read TGTTCCGCTCGGGGACAGGCTTCAGGCGAGCAGTACTTC. Its protein is CSARGQASGEQYF.

The CDR3 DNA is TGTGCCAGCAGTGAGGTGCAGGGATACTCCTACGAGCAGTACTTC. Protein sequence: CASSEVQGYSYEQYF. This chain joins TRBV2 and TRBJ2-7; weak D call: TRBD1 (5 bases). Trimming took 3 bases from V and 0 from J, leaving 12 bases between them. The germline gives CDR1 SNHLY, CDR2 FYNNEI. CDR3 size: 15 residues.

The chain has TRBV27 and TRBJ2-3; D ambiguous. Germline V gene sequence: CDR1 MNHEY, CDR2 SMNVEV (reference sequence). V lost 4 bases and J lost 0, with 8 bases in between. The CDR3 consists of 14 residues. The CDR3 is CASSYRLSTDTQYF. CDR3 coding DNA: TGTGCCAGCAGTTATCGACTGAGCACAGATACGCAGTATTTT.

The rearrangement uses TRBV2 and TRBJ2-7, with D possibly TRBD1 on 6 matching bases. The CDR3 loop spans 13 amino acids. Germline V gives CDR1 SNHLY, CDR2 FYNNEI. Between the trimmed V and J ends, which lost 2 bases and 4 bases, there was a span of 9 bases. As DNA, the CDR3 is TGTGCCAGCAGTGAAAGCAGGGGATACGAGCAGTACTTC. Translating gives CASSESRGYEQYF.

The V and J genes are TRBV19 and TRBJ1-5; D perhaps matches TRBD1 (5 bases). CDR3 length: 15 residues. CDR1 and CDR2 (germline): LNHDA, SQIVND (reference sequence). Trimming removed 7 bases from V and 2 bases from J, with 15 bases in between. CDR3 DNA sequence: TGTGCCAGTACCTCAGGGTCCGGGGGCAATCAGCCCCAGCATTTT. Protein sequence: CASTSGSGGNQPQHF.

V gene TRBV7-9 combines with J gene TRBJ1-1; 7 bases match TRBD1. The V and J ends lost 5 bases and 8 bases, in that order; junction bases with no gene match: 5. There are 12 residues in the CDR3. CDR1 is SEHNR, CDR2 FQNEAQ, per germline (reference sequence). The CDR3 is CASSREDREAFF. In DNA, the CDR3 is TGTGCCAGCAGCCGAGAGGACAGGGAAGCTTTCTTT.

J is TRBJ2-1 and V is TRBV7-6; TRBD2 aligns across 8 bases. The V segment lost 5 bases and the J segment 3 bases; nucleotides outside the gene matches: 12. The CDR3 is 17 amino acids. CDR1 is SGHVS and CDR2 is FNYEAQ in the germline V gene. The CDR3 is CASSLLGWRGDYNEQFF. In nucleotides, the CDR3 is TGTGCCAGCAGCCTACTAGGGTGGCGGGGGGACTACAATGAGCAGTTCTTC.

The rearrangement joins TRBV11-2 to TRBJ2-7; D gene ambiguous. Germline lookup yields CDR1 SGHAT and CDR2 FQNNGV. V was pared by 5 bases and J by 4 bases, with 18 bases between. CDR3 length equals 15 residues. The CDR3 protein is CASSVPGASVYEQYF. The CDR3 DNA is TGTGCCAGCAGCGTCCCAGGAGCGTCGGTGTACGAGCAGTACTTC.

The chain carries TRBV28 and TRBJ2-1; TRBD2 aligns across 9 bases. CDR3 length equals 16 residues. Looked up from germline, CDR1 is MDHEN and CDR2 is SYDVKM. Trimming at V came to 5 bases and at J to 2 bases, leaving 7 bases not matched to a gene. CDR3 coding DNA: TGTGCCAGCAGTCAAATAGCGGGAGCCCCCTACAATGAGCAGTTCTTC. Its protein is CASSQIAGAPYNEQFF.

V and J are TRBV4-3 and TRBJ2-7, with 7 bases aligning to TRBD1. Trimming removed 3 bases from V and 2 bases from J; junction bases left unmatched: 4. The CDR3 totals 14 residues. Germline V lookup: CDR1 LGHNA, CDR2 YSLEER. In nucleotides, the CDR3 is TGCGCCAGCAGCCATCGGGACAGCGCCTACGAGCAGTACTTC. This codes for CASSHRDSAYEQYF.

The CDR3: CASSSLGEGTDTQYF. CDR3 DNA: TGTGCCAGCAGTTCCTTGGGGGAAGGCACAGATACGCAGTATTTT. The V and J genes are TRBV27 and TRBJ2-3; the D gene could be TRBD1 or TRBD2 (5 bases each). Germline CDR1 is MNHEY and CDR2 is SMNVEV (reference sequence). The CDR3 is made up of 15 amino acids. V lost 4 bases and J 1 base, leaving 12 bases between the germline ends.

V and J are TRBV10-3 and TRBJ2-6; the match to TRBD1 covers 9 bases. The V and J ends lost 4 bases and 4 bases, in that order; junction bases with no gene match: 5. Germline V lookup: CDR1 ENHRY, CDR2 SYGVKD. The CDR3 is 16 amino acids. CDR3 DNA: TGTGCCATCAGTGTTAACAGGGGGCCCGGGGCCAACGTCCTGACTTTC. It specifies CAISVNRGPGANVLTF.